This T cell receptor beta chain emerged from a study of T-cell reconstitution after alpha-beta-depleted transplantation in children. This clonotype was counted between two and nine times. Its antigen is currently unknown. The V gene lost 1 base and the J gene lost 1 base, with 7 bases spanning the gap. The CDR3 sequence is 14 residues long. From germline, CDR1 is MGHRA and CDR2 YSYEKL. Study-level findings and limits: Reportedly, only several hundred clones from non-depleted graft cells drove alpha-beta T-cell counts at about two months. By one year post-transplant, T-cell counts and diversity largely arose from T cells that were newly produced. For some patients, TCRbeta diversity was high at day 60 because of recipient T cells and thymic progenitors that survived.

Molecular barcoding with unique molecular identifiers was used for the TCRbeta library. TCRdb re-called the PCR reads with MiXCR, one entry per CDR3 protein. The sample gives 250,000 to 300,000 distinct CDR3 sequences, roughly 7.8% of which show up once; approximately 8.6% is in the top ten. The V gene is TRBV4-1, the J gene TRBJ2-5, with D unresolved. This clonotype originated in a female patient aged 2-10 years who had a stem cell transplant for Fanconi anemia, so the T cells may come from the graft donor. Sequencing was performed on peripheral blood, taken 360 days after TCRalphabeta/CD19-depleted stem cell transplant. The chain's CDR3 is CASSQVFTQETQYF. CDR3 bases: TGCGCCAGCAGCCAAGTATTTACCCAAGAGACCCAGTACTTC.